A selection of T cell receptor beta chains follows, all from one sample in a study of blood T cell repertoires in COVID-19. Using immunoSEQ multiplex PCR, the repertoire was profiled, and TCRdb retains in-frame clones only, with some absent. The sample lists fewer than 200,000 clones, 70% to 90% seen once, with roughly 25% in the top ten. Sequenced sample: PBMCs or T cells enriched from blood (not recorded which). These receptors came from a middle-aged woman in a cohort exposed to, infected with or recovered from COVID-19 (not recorded which). The CDR3 runs from the conserved cysteine through the conserved F or W. Fields, in order: V gene, J gene, clone size, D gene, CDR3 DNA, CDR3 protein. The D gene is left open where the match is weak. The listing skips clone size in some rows; elsewhere it reads once, few, many or a size class.

>TRBV5-6|TRBJ1-2|NA|TRBD1
TGTGCCAGCAGCCATCCGGGACAGGGCCAATATCGGGATGGCTACACCTTC
CASSHPGQGQYRDGYTF
>TRBV29-1|TRBJ1-1|NA|TRBD1
TGCAGCGTGTGGAGGACAGGGTTAGACACTGAAGCTTTCTTT
CSVWRTGLDTEAFF
>TRBV15|TRBJ2-6|NA|NA
TGTGCCACCAGCAGTCTAATCCAGGGTAGGGCTGGGGCCAACGTCCTGACTTTC
CATSSLIQGRAGANVLTF
>TRBV4-1|TRBJ1-2|many|NA
TGCGCCAGCAGCCAAGGACAACATCCTAAGTATGGCTACACCTTC
CASSQGQHPKYGYTF
>TRBV4-1|TRBJ2-2|NA|NA
TGCGCCAGCAGCCACGTAGATTACACCGGGGAGCTGTTTTTT
CASSHVDYTGELFF
>TRBV4-1|TRBJ1-1|NA|NA
TGCGCCAGCAGCCAACCTGGACAACGCAACACTGAAGCTTTCTTT
CASSQPGQRNTEAFF
>TRBV6-4|TRBJ1-1|NA|NA
TGTGCCAGCAGTGCCACAGCGAACACTGAAGCTTTCTTT
CASSATANTEAFF
>TRBV4-1|TRBJ1-1|NA|NA
TGCGCCAGCAGCCAAGGTCGCCGGGGGAACACTGAAGCTTTCTTT
CASSQGRRGNTEAFF
>TRBV7-6|TRBJ2-7|NA|TRBD1
TGTGCCAGCAGCTTAGGCTCCGGACAGGGTTACGAGCAGTACTTC
CASSLGSGQGYEQYF
>TRBV19|TRBJ2-7|NA|NA
TGTGCCAGTAGTATCGAGACAGGGACTTACGAGCAGTACTTC
CASSIETGTYEQYF
>TRBV6-6|TRBJ2-3|NA|TRBD2
TGTGCCAGCAGTGTACTAGCGGGGGGGATCTCGGATACGCAGTATTTT
CASSVLAGGISDTQYF
>TRBV4-2|TRBJ2-7|NA|NA
TGTGCCAGCAGCCAAGATCGAACGGGAAAACGCACCGAGCAGTACTTC
CASSQDRTGKRTEQYF
>TRBV13|TRBJ1-2|NA|TRBD1
TGTGCCAGCAGCGGACAAGACAGGGCCTATGGCTACACCTTC
CASSGQDRAYGYTF
>TRBV3-1/TRBV3-2|TRBJ1-4|NA|NA
TGTGCCAGCAGCCAAGATTATTTATCGGGAGGCCGGGAAAAACTGTTTTTT
CASSQDYLSGGREKLFF
>TRBV7-9|TRBJ1-4|NA|NA
TGTGCCAGCAGCTTATTGAACAGGGAGGGTGAAAAACTGTTTTTT
CASSLLNREGEKLFF